This T cell receptor (beta chain) is from a study of cytomegalovirus exposure and HLA in healthy donors. Study background: Falling in the Caucasian-associated ancestry cluster were 80% to 90% of under 500 genotyped donors. Study outcomes and limitations: 87-base-pair reads could not separate some V segments, including TRBV6-2 and TRBV6-3. Sequences of the TCR beta chain were said to predict the HLA-A and HLA-B alleles of most subjects accurately.

Details on this clone: The target antigen is unknown.

The PCR ran on 60 Vbeta and 13 Jbeta primers. Libraries were prepared by immunoSEQ multiplex PCR; TCRdb keeps only in-frame clonotypes and omits some of them. The sample includes about 55,000 clones, about 69% seen only once; the top ten take approximately 35%. The CDR3 is 16 residues long. CDR1 is SGHNT, CDR2 YYREEE, per germline (reference sequence). J lost 2 bases, V lost 4 bases, and 5 bases had no gene match. Sequenced input: PBMCs. The origin of this receptor is a man in his forties in good health and CMV-seropositive. The chain uses TRBV5-4 and TRBJ2-2; 10 positions agree with TRBD2. The CDR3: CASSRGLAVNTGELFF. In nucleotides, the CDR3 is TGTGCCAGCAGCAGAGGACTAGCGGTAAACACCGGGGAGCTGTTTTTT.